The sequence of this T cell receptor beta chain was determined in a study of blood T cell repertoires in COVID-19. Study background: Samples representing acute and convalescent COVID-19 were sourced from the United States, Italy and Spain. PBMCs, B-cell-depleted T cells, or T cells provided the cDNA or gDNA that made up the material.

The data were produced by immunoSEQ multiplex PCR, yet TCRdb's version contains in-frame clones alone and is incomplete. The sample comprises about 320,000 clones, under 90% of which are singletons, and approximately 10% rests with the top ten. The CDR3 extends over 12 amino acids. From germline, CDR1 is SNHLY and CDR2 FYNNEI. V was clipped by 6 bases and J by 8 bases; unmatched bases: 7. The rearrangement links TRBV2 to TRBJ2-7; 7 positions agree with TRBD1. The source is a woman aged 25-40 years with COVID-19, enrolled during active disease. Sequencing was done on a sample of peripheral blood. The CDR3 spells CASRRQGIKQYF. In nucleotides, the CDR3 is TGTGCCAGCAGGAGACAGGGTATAAAGCAGTACTTC.